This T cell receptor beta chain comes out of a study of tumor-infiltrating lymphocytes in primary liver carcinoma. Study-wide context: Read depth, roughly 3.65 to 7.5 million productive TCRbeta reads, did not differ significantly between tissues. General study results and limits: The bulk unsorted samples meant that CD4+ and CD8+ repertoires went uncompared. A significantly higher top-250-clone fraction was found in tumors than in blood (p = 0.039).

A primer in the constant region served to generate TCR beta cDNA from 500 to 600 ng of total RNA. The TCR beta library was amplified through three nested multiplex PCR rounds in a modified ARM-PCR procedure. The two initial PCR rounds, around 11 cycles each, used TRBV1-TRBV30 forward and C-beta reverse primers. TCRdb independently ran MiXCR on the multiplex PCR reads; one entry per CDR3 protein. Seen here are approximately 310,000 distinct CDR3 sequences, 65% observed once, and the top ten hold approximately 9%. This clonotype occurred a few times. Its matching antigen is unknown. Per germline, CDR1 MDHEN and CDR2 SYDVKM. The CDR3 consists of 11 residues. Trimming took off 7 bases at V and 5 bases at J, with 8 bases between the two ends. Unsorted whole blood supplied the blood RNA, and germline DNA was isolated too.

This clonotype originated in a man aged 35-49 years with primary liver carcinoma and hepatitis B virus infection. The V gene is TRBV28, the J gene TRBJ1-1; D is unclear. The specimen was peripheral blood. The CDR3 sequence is CASTRPTEAFF. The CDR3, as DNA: TGTGCCAGCACGCGACCGACTGAAGCTTTCTTT.